This TCR beta chain was recovered during a study of blood T cell repertoires in COVID-19. Study summary: Collection of acute and convalescent COVID-19 samples took place in the United States, Italy and Spain. From T cells, B-cell-depleted T cells, or PBMCs came the material, which was cDNA or gDNA.

This clone was counted a few times. Deletions cut 7 bases from V and 5 bases from J, with 14 bases between. Germline V gene data show CDR1 as SQVTM and CDR2 as ANQGSEA. The CDR3 is made up of 12 amino acids. Original processing methods: Estimates of nucleated cell counts were drawn from the amplification of reference gene primers. Sequencing was performed with immunoSEQ multiplex PCR; in TCRdb, only in-frame clones are kept and a portion is missing. V and J calls plus clone size are reproduced from that table; the DNA served to infer D and trimming. The repertoire includes about 110,000 clones, approximately 67% of them detected once, and around 7.3% sits in the top ten.

This clonotype was sampled from a woman aged 60-70 years with acute or convalescent COVID-19. The chain couples TRBV29-1 to TRBJ1-1; D is uncertain. Specimen: peripheral blood. The CDR3 region has the DNA TGCAGCGCTCTGAGATCGGGGACTGAAGCTTTCTTT. As protein: CSALRSGTEAFF.